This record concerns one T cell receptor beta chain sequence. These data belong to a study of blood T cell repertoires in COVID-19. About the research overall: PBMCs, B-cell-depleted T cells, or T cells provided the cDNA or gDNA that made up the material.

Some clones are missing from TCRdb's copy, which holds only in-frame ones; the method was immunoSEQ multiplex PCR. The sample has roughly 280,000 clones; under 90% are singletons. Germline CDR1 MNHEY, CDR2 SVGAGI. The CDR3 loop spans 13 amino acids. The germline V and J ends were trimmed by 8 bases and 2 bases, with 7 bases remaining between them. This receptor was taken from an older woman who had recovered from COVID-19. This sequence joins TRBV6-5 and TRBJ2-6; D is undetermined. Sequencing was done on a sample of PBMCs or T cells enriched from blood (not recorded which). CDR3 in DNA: TGTGCCAGCCGGCTAGCTGGGGCCAACGTCCTGACTTTC. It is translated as CASRLAGANVLTF.